Sequencing of this T cell receptor beta chain was carried out in a study of T-cell memory formation after mild COVID-19. The germline CDR1 and CDR2 sequences are SEHNR and FQNEAQ (reference sequence). The CDR3 runs 16 residues. The germline V and J ends were trimmed by 4 bases and 1 base, with 15 bases remaining between them. Findings and limits, study-wide: In second-wave clones peaking day 37, SARS-CoV-2 specificity remained unconfirmed.

The table lists this clonotype with a few counts. Its matching antigen is unknown. From 5'RACE with constant-segment primers came TCR alpha and TCR beta cDNA libraries that carried sample barcodes and UMIs. A single record per CDR3 protein comes from TCRdb applying MiXCR to the 5' RACE reads. The table has 350,000 to 400,000 distinct CDR3 sequences, 20% to 25% seen once; the top ten hold around 13%. The V and J genes are TRBV7-9 and TRBJ2-3; a possible D gene is TRBD1 (6 bases). The source of this sequence is an adult woman who had mild COVID-19 (a few samples of this study predate the infection). Cell type and time point are not known. The sequenced material came from PBMCs or a T cell subset sorted from them (not recorded which). CDR3 DNA sequence: TGTGCCAGCAGCTCAGTACAGGGTCGAGGCACAGATACGCAGTATTTT. Its translation is CASSSVQGRGTDTQYF.